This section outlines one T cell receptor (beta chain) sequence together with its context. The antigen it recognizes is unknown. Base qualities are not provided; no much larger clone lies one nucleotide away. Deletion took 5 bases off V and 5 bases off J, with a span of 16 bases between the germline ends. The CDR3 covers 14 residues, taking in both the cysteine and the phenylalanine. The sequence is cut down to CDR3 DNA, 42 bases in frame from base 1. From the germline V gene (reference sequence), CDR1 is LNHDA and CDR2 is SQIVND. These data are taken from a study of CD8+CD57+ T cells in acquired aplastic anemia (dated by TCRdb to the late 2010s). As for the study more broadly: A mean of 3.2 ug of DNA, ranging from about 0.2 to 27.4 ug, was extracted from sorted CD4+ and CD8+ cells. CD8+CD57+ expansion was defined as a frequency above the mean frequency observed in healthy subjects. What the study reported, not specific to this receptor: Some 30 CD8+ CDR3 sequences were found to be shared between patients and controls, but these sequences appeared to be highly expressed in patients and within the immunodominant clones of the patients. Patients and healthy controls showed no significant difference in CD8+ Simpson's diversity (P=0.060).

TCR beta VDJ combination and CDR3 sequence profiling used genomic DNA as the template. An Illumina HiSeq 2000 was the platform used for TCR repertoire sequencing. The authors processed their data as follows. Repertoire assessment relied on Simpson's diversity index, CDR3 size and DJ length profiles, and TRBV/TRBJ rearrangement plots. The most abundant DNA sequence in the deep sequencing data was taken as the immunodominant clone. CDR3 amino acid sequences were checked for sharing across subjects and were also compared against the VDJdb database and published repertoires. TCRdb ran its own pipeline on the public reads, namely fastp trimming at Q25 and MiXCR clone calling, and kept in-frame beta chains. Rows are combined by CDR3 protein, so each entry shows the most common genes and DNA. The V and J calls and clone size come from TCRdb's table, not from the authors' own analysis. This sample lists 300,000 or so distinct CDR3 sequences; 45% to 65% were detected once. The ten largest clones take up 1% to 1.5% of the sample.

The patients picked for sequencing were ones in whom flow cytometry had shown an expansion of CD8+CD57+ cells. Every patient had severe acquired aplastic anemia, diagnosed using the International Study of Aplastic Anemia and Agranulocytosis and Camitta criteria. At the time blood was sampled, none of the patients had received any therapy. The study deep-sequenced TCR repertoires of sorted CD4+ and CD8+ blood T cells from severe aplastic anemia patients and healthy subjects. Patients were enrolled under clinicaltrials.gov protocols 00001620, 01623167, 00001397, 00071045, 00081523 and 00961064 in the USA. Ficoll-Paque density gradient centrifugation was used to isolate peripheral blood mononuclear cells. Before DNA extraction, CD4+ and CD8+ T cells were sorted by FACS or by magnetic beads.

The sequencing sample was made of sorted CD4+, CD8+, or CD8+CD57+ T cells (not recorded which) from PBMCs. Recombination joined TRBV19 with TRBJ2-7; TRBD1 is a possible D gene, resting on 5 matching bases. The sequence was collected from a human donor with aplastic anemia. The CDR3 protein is CASSPQDQADEQYF. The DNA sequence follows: TGTGCCAGTAGTCCACAGGACCAGGCCGACGAGCAGTACTTC.